This is a list of T cell receptor beta chains from one sample in a study of tumor-infiltrating lymphocytes in primary liver carcinoma. TCRdb re-analysed the multiplex PCR reads in MiXCR, keeping a single row per CDR3 protein. The sample gives approximately 42,000 distinct CDR3 sequences, roughly 74% of which show up once; about 37% is in the top ten. Source material: tumor-adjacent normal liver tissue. The receptor set was obtained from a woman in her 30s with primary liver carcinoma and hepatitis B virus infection. Both conserved end residues are part of each CDR3. A D gene is named only where the DNA matches it firmly. Size values are once, few and many counts, or a class for expanded clones, and some rows have none.

>TRBD2|NA|TRBV7-9|TRBJ2-7
TGTGCCATCAGCTCGGGAGGCCTCTCCTACAAGCAGTATTTC
CAISSGGLSYKQYF
>NA|NA|TRBV29-1|TRBJ2-7
TGCGGGGTTGAAGGCAGTAGCTCCTACGAGCAGTACTTC
CGVEGSSSYEQYF
>NA|NA|TRBV4-3|TRBJ2-7
TGCGCCAGCAGCCAGCTACAGGACAACTCCCACGAGCAGTACTTC
CASSQLQDNSHEQYF
>TRBD2|NA|TRBV29-1|TRBJ2-7
TGCAGCGTTAGACTAGCGGGAGGGCGCGAGCAGTACTTC
CSVRLAGGREQYF
>NA|NA|TRBV12-3/TRBV12-4|TRBJ2-2
TGTGCCAGCAGCCCATGGTGGGGCGCCGGGCAGCTGTTTTTC
CASSPWWGAGQLFF
>NA|NA|TRBV11-2|TRBJ2-1
TGTGCCAGCAGCTTACGTAGCGGCCACTCGCCTTACTACTACGAGCAGTTCTTC
CASSLRSGHSPYYYEQFF
>TRBD2|NA|TRBV18|TRBJ2-3
TGTGCCAGCTCAGCCGGGACTAGCGTTCCAGATACGCAGTATTTT
CASSAGTSVPDTQYF
>TRBD1|NA|TRBV6-5|TRBJ2-7
TGTGCCAGCTGCCAGACAGGGAAAGAGCAGTACTTT
CASCQTGKEQYF
>NA|many|TRBV6-1|TRBJ2-3
TGTGCCAGCAGTGAATTCAAGAGCGGAGGCACAGATACGCAGTATTTT
CASSEFKSGGTDTQYF
>TRBD2|NA|TRBV7-9|TRBJ2-5
TGTGACAGCAGCGCTGCTTCCGGACTAGTGGGAGCGATGAAGACCCAGTACTTC
CDSSAASGLVGAMKTQYF
>NA|NA|TRBV29-1|TRBJ2-5
TGCAGCGCCAGGTCAAACCAAGAGACCCAGTACTTC
CSARSNQETQYF
>NA|NA|TRBV7-9|TRBJ2-7
TGTGCCAGCAGCCTCCCGACTCACCGCTACGAGTACTACTTC
CASSLPTHRYEYYF
>NA|NA|TRBV12-3/TRBV12-4|TRBJ2-7
TGTGCCAGCAGCCAATTTCGGTACGGTGAGCAGTACTTC
CASSQFRYGEQYF
>TRBD1|NA|TRBV11-2|TRBJ1-1
TGTGCCAGAGGCCCCGGGACAGAAGCTTCCTTT
CARGPGTEASF
>NA|NA|TRBV11-2|TRBJ2-2
TGTGCCAACAGCTTCTCGACGGGGGCCGGGGACTTGTTTTTT
CANSFSTGAGDLFF
>TRBD2|NA|TRBV13|TRBJ2-4
TGTGCCAGCAGTTCCGCGGGGACTAGCGGAGAGTCGGATGACTTTCAGTACTTC
CASSSAGTSGESDDFQYF
>NA|NA|TRBV6-5|TRBJ2-3
TGTGCCAGCAGCTACTCTTACGGCGGCACAGATACGCAGTGTTTT
CASSYSYGGTDTQCF
>TRBD2|NA|TRBV6-6|TRBJ2-2
TGTGCCTGCAGTTACGATAGCGGGAGGACAAACACCGGGGAGCTGTTTTTT
CACSYDSGRTNTGELFF
>NA|NA|TRBV6-6|TRBJ1-4
TGTGCCAGCAATCCCCTGGAGGGCCGAAAACTGTTTTTT
CASNPLEGRKLFF
>NA|once|TRBV12-3/TRBV12-4|TRBJ2-2
TGTGCCAGCAGCCCTCTGACGAAACCACCGAGCGGGGAGCTGTTTTTT
CASSPLTKPPSGELFF
>TRBD2|many|TRBV28|TRBJ2-1
TGTGCCAGCAGTTTTGCGGGAGCTTACAATGAGCAGTTCTTC
CASSFAGAYNEQFF
>NA|NA|TRBV11-2|TRBJ1-2
TGTGCCAGCAGCTTAGACAGAACTAGCTATGGCTACGCCTTC
CASSLDRTSYGYAF
>TRBD1|NA|TRBV7-8|TRBJ2-1
TGTGCCAGCAGCTTAGTCCGGGGCTGGGGACAGAATGAGCAGTTCTTC
CASSLVRGWGQNEQFF
>NA|NA|TRBV28|TRBJ2-5
TGTGCCAGCAGCCCCCTAGGGGTAAAAGAGACCCACTACTTC
CASSPLGVKETHYF
>TRBD1|many|TRBV7-9|TRBJ1-2
TGTGCCAGCAGCTGGGTAGGAGCAGGGGGGGCCTACACCTTC
CASSWVGAGGAYTF
>NA|few|TRBV20-1|TRBJ2-5
TGCAGTGCTAGCCCAGCGGTACAAGAGACTCAGTACTTC
CSASPAVQETQYF
>NA|NA|TRBV4-3|TRBJ2-1
TGCGCCAGTAGCCAAGACTGGGGGCTCAATGAGCAGATCTTC
CASSQDWGLNEQIF
>NA|once|TRBV5-5|TRBJ2-1
TGTGCCAGCAACTTGGACTTCTACAATGAGCAGTTCTTC
CASNLDFYNEQFF
>NA|NA|TRBV6-2/TRBV6-3|TRBJ2-3
TGTGCTAGTAGCATGGGAGCCACAGATACGCAGTATTTT
CASSMGATDTQYF
>NA|NA|TRBV6-2/TRBV6-3|TRBJ1-5
TGTGCCAGCAGTTACGAGCCCGCTAGGCCCCAGCGCTTT
CASSYEPARPQRF
>NA|NA|TRBV11-2|TRBJ2-1
TGTCCCAGCAACTTAACTAGCCGGGCCTACAATGAGCAGTTCTTC
CPSNLTSRAYNEQFF
>NA|NA|TRBV5-6|TRBJ2-6
TGTGTCAGCAGCCAGGACAGTAGCTTCTCTGGGGTCAACGTCCTGACTTTC
CVSSQDSSFSGVNVLTF
>TRBD2|NA|TRBV7-9|TRBJ2-7
TGTGCCAGTAGCTCGGGAGGCCTTTCCTACGTGCAGTACTTC
CASSSGGLSYVQYF
>NA|NA|TRBV12-3/TRBV12-4|TRBJ2-3
TGTGCCAGCAGGGAGTTAGCCACAGGTACGCAGTATTTT
CASRELATGTQYF
>TRBD2|NA|TRBV5-4|TRBJ2-1
TGTGCCAGCAACTTGGGGCCTTTCAGGACTAGCAGAGACAATGAGCAGTTCTTC
CASNLGPFRTSRDNEQFF
>NA|many|TRBV12-3/TRBV12-4|TRBJ2-3
TGTGCCAGCAGGAGTGAGGAGTTGGCGGATACGCAGTATTTT
CASRSEELADTQYF
>TRBD2|once|TRBV6-2/TRBV6-3|TRBJ2-1
TGTGCCAGCAGGACACAGGGACTAGCGGGAGGGAATAACAATGAGCAGTTCTTC
CASRTQGLAGGNNNEQFF
>TRBD2|large|TRBV11-2|TRBJ2-1
TGTGCCAGCAGCCTAGGACGAGCGGGAGATCGTTATGAGCAGTTCTTC
CASSLGRAGDRYEQFF
>TRBD2|many|TRBV7-8|TRBJ2-3
TGTGCCAGCAGCTTAGTTGGGACTAGCGGGAGGCGGACGCAGTATTTT
CASSLVGTSGRRTQYF
>NA|NA|TRBV6-5|TRBJ2-1
TGTGCCAGCAGTTACGGGAACTTTAGTCGTGAGCAATTCTTC
CASSYGNFSREQFF
>NA|NA|TRBV5-5|TRBJ1-5
TGTACCAGCAGCCAGGACATGGGGATTCATCAGCCCCAGCATTTT
CTSSQDMGIHQPQHF
>NA|NA|TRBV7-8|TRBJ2-7
TGTGCCAGCAGAGCCTCCCGGGGCCTCGCCTTCTACGAGCAGTACTTC
CASRASRGLAFYEQYF
>NA|NA|TRBV12-3/TRBV12-4|TRBJ2-1
TGTGCCATCACCCTACTAGTGGGAGTTCACAATGAGGAGTTCTTC
CAITLLVGVHNEEFF
>NA|NA|TRBV11-3|TRBJ2-3
TGTATCAGCAGCCCGACCGGGTTGGGAACAGATACGCAGTATTTT
CISSPTGLGTDTQYF
>TRBD2|NA|TRBV12-5|TRBJ2-3
TGTGTTAGTGGTTTGGGAGGGAGCCTGACTATCCCGGGCACAGATACGCAGTATTTT
CVSGLGGSLTIPGTDTQYF
>TRBD2|NA|TRBV7-8|TRBJ2-5
TGTGTCAGCAGCCTGTTTGCGGGACTAATTCAAGAGACCCAGTACTTC
CVSSLFAGLIQETQYF
>TRBD2|NA|TRBV11-2|TRBJ2-1
TGTGCCAGCAAGGTTACTAGCGGGAGGGCCGGCAACGAGCAGCTCTTC
CASKVTSGRAGNEQLF
>TRBD2|NA|TRBV11-2|TRBJ2-1
TGTGCCAGCAGCTTGGGGCCGGGAGGGGTGGGCGGGAAAGGGAATGAACAGTTCTTC
CASSLGPGGVGGKGNEQFF
>NA|NA|TRBV11-2|TRBJ2-7
TGTGCCAGCAGCTTGGGGGCGTCCTACGAGAAGCACTTC
CASSLGASYEKHF
>TRBD1|many|TRBV28|TRBJ2-5
TGTGCCAGCAGTTTACCACCGGGACAGGGACAAGAGACCCAGTACTTC
CASSLPPGQGQETQYF
>TRBD1|NA|TRBV7-9|TRBJ1-5
TGTGCCACCTCACTCCCGCAGGGGGCCATCCAACTTAACAATCAGCCCCAGCATTTT
CATSLPQGAIQLNNQPQHF
>NA|NA|TRBV30|TRBJ1-4
TGTGCCTGGGGTGTACCCGGTGGAGAAAAACTGTTTTTT
CAWGVPGGEKLFF
>TRBD1|many|TRBV7-8|TRBJ1-1
TGTGCCAGCAATAGGGGGCGGGGGCGAGAGAACACTGAAGCTTTCTTT
CASNRGRGRENTEAFF
>TRBD2|NA|TRBV10-3|TRBJ2-1
TGTGCCATCAGTGAGTCGATGGCGGGAGACTACAATGAGCAGTCTTTC
CAISESMAGDYNEQSF
>NA|NA|TRBV28|TRBJ1-2
TGTGCCAGAAGTCAGCCTCCGAACTATGGTTACACCTTC
CARSQPPNYGYTF
>TRBD1|NA|TRBV24-1|TRBJ2-3
TGTGCCACCAGTGAACAGACGACAGGGGGATTCACAGATACGCAGTATTTT
CATSEQTTGGFTDTQYF
>NA|NA|TRBV29-1|TRBJ1-5
TGCAGCGTCGCTCGAGACACCGATCAGCATCAGCATTTT
CSVARDTDQHQHF
>NA|NA|TRBV9|TRBJ2-1
TGTGCCAGCAGCGTCGGGACTTCTCCGTTCAATGAGCAGTTCTTC
CASSVGTSPFNEQFF